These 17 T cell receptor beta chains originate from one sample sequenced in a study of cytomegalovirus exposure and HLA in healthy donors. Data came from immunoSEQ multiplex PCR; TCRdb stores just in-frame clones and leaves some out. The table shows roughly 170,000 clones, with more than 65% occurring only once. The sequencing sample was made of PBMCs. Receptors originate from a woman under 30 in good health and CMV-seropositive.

The CDR3 loop is CASSVSWGYSGNTIYF. The CDR3 bases are TGTGCCAGCAGCGTATCTTGGGGCTACTCTGGAAACACCATATATTTT. The rearrangement uses TRBV9 and TRBJ1-3, with D possibly being TRBD1 (5 bases). V was shortened by 1 base and J by 0 bases, with 11 bases between the two germline ends. Germline values: CDR1 SGDLS, CDR2 YYNGEE. This CDR3 has 16 amino acids. Using reference TRBV9 and TRBJ1-3 for the parts outside the CDR3, the full variable domain is DSGVTQTPKHLITATGQRVTLRCSPRSGDLSVYWYQQSLDQGLQFLIQYYNGEERAKGNILERFSAQQFPDLHSELNLSSLELGDSALYFCASSVSWGYSGNTIYFGEGSWLTVV.

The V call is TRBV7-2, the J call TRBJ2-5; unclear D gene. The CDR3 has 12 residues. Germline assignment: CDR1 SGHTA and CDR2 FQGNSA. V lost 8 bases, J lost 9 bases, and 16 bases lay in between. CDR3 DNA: TGTGCCAGCCTCATTAACGGTCAGGCCCAGTACTTC. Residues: CASLINGQAQYF.

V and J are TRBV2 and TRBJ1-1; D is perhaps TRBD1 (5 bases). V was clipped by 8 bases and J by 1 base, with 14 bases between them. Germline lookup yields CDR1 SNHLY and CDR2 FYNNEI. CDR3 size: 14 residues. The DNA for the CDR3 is TGTGCCAGCCGACCCAGCGGGGGGAACACTGAAGCTTTCTTT. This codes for CASRPSGGNTEAFF.

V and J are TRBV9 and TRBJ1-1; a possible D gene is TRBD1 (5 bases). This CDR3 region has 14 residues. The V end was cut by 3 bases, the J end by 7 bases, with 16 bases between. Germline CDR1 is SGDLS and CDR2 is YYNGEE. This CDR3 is CASSDRGGPGEAFF. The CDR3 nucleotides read TGTGCCAGCAGCGATAGGGGAGGGCCCGGTGAAGCTTTCTTT.

The chain's CDR3 is CASSLWADEQFF. The CDR3 DNA is TGTGCCAGCAGCTTATGGGCTGATGAGCAGTTCTTC. V gene TRBV7-9 combines with J gene TRBJ2-1; D is unresolved. V was clipped by 2 bases and J by 8 bases, with 7 bases between them. Germline assignment: CDR1 SEHNR and CDR2 FQNEAQ (reference sequence). This CDR3 contains 12 residues.

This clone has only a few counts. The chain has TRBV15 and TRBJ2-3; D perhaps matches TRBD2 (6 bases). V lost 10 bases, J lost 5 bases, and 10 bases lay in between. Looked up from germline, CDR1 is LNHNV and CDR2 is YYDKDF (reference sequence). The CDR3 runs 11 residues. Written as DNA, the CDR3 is TGTGCCAGCGGGGCCTTAGATACGCAGTATTTT. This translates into CASGALDTQYF.

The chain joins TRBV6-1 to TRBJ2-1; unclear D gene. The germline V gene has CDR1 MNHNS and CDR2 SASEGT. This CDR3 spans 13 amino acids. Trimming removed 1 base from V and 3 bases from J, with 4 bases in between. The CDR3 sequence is CASSEDSYNEQFF. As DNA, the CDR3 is TGTGCCAGCAGTGAAGACAGCTACAATGAGCAGTTCTTC.

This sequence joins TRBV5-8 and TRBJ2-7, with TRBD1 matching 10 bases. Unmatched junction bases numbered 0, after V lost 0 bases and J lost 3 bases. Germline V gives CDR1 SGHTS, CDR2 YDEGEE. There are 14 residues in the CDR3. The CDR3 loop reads CASSLGTGGYEQYF. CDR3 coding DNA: TGTGCCAGCAGCTTGGGGACAGGGGGCTACGAGCAGTACTTC. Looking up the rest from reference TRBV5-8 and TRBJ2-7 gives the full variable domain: EAGVTQSPTHLIKTRGQQATLRCSPISGHTSVYWYQQALGLGLQFLLWYDEGEERNRGNFPPRFSGRQFPNYSSELNVNALELEDSALYLCASSLGTGGYEQYFGPGTRLTVT.

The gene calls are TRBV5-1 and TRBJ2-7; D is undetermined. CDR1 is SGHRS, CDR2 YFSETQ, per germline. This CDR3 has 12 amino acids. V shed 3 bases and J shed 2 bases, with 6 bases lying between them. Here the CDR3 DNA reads TGCGCCAGCAGCTCCGACACCTACGAGCAGTACTTC. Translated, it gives CASSSDTYEQYF.

Here the CDR3 reads CASSRSGLLSSYEQYF. The CDR3 coding sequence is TGTGCCAGTAGTAGGTCTGGGCTCCTGAGCTCCTACGAGCAGTACTTC. The chain recombines TRBV19 with TRBJ2-7, with D unclear. CDR3 length: 16 amino acids. CDR1 and CDR2 from the germline V gene are LNHDA and SQIVND (reference sequence). V was shortened by 4 bases and J by 0 bases, with 16 bases between the two germline ends.

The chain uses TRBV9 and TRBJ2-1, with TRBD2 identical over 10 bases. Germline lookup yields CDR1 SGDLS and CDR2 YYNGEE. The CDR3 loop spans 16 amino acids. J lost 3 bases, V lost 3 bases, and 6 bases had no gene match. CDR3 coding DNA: TGTGCCAGCAGCGGACCTAGCGGGGGACACTACAATGAGCAGTTCTTC. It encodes CASSGPSGGHYNEQFF.

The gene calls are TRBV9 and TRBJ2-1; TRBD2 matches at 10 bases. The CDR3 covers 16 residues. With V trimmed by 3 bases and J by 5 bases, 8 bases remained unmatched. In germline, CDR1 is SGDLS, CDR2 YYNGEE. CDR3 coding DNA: TGTGCCAGCAGCGAGGGGTGGGGACTAGCGAACAATGAGCAGTTCTTC. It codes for CASSEGWGLANNEQFF.

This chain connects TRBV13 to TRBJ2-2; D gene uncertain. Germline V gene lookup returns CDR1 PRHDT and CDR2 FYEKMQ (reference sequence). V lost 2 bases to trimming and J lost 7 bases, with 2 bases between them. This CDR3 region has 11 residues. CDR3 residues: CASSLYGELFF. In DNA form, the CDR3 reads TGTGCCAGCAGCTTATACGGGGAGCTGTTTTTT.

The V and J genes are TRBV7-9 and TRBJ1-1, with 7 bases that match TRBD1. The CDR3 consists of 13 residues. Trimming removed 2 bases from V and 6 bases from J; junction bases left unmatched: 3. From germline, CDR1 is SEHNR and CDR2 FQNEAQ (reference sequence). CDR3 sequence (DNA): TGTGCCAGCAGCTTACAGGGGGGACCTGAAGCTTTCTTT. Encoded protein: CASSLQGGPEAFF. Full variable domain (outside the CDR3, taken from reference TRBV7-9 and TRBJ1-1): DTGVSQNPRHKITKRGQNVTFRCDPISEHNRLYWYRQTLGQGPEFLTYFQNEAQLEKSRLLSDRFSAERPKGSFSTLEIQRTEQGDSAMYLCASSLQGGPEAFFGQGTRLTVV.

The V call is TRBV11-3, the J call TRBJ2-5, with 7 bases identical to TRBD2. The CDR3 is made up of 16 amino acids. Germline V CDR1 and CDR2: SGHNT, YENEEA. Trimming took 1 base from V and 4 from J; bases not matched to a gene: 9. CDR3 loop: CASSLGGGEGLETQYF. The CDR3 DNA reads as TGTGCCAGCAGCTTAGGTGGCGGGGAGGGGTTAGAGACCCAGTACTTC. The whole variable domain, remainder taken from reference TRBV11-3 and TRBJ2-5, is EAGVVQSPRYKIIEKKQPVAFWCNPISGHNTLYWYLQNLGQGPELLIRYENEEAVDDSQLPKDRFSAERLKGVDSTLKIQPAELGDSAVYLCASSLGGGEGLETQYFGPGTRLLVL.

In nucleotides, the CDR3 is TGTGCCAGCATCCCGTCCAGGGAGACCCAGTACTTC. This codes for CASIPSRETQYF. The chain has TRBV2 and TRBJ2-5; D uncertain. Germline assignment: CDR1 SNHLY and CDR2 FYNNEI. V shed 7 bases and J shed 5 bases, with 11 bases lying between them. The CDR3 extends over 12 amino acids.

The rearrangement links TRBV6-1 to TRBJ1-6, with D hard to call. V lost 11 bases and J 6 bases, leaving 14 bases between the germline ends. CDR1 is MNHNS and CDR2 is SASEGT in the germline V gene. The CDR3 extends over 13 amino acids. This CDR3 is CAGSGQINSPLHF. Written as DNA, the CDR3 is TGTGCCGGGAGTGGGCAGATTAATTCACCCCTCCACTTT.